The rows below give T cell receptor beta chains drawn from one sample of a study of blood T cell repertoires in COVID-19. TCRdb keeps only in-frame clones here, not all; method: immunoSEQ multiplex PCR. The sample shows roughly 370,000 clones, around nine tenths of them seen only once. The sequenced sample consisted of PBMCs or T cells enriched from blood (not recorded which). The source of these receptors is a woman aged 50 to 60 who had recovered from COVID-19. CDR3s include the opening cysteine and the closing phenylalanine or tryptophan. Each record gives: V gene, D gene, clone size, J gene, CDR3 protein, CDR3 DNA. D genes are given only for firm matches. The size entry is marked missing in some rows and otherwise reads once, few, many or a size class.

>TRBV6-2/TRBV6-3|.|.|TRBJ1-2
CASSPRAGFGYTF
TGTGCCAGCAGCCCCCGGGCAGGGTTTGGCTACACCTTC
>TRBV10-3|.|.|TRBJ1-2
CAIQGFRGYTF
TGTGCCATACAGGGTTTCAGGGGCTACACCTTC
>TRBV20-1|.|.|TRBJ1-2
CSATFGSGYTF
TGCAGTGCAACCTTTGGGAGTGGCTACACCTTC
>TRBV19|TRBD1|.|TRBJ1-6
CASSTGQAYNSPLHF
TGTGCCAGTAGTACGGGACAGGCCTATAATTCACCCCTCCACTTT
>TRBV5-1|.|.|TRBJ1-3
CASSTQGASGNTIYF
TGCGCCAGCAGCACACAGGGCGCCTCTGGAAACACCATATATTTT
>TRBV19|.|.|TRBJ1-2
CASSIRGLYGYTF
TGTGCCAGTAGTATAAGGGGACTCTATGGCTACACCTTC
>TRBV24-1|.|.|TRBJ1-2
CATSDDYGLGYTF
TGTGCCACCAGCGACGACTACGGTCTTGGCTACACCTTC
>TRBV28|.|once|TRBJ1-6
CASSLEVSNSPLHF
TGTGCCAGCAGTTTAGAGGTCTCGAATTCACCCCTCCACTTT
>TRBV7-9|.|once|TRBJ1-3
CAWRQFGNTIYF
TGTGCCTGGAGGCAATTTGGAAACACCATATATTTT
>TRBV30|.|.|TRBJ1-3
CAWSVQGNTIYF
TGTGCCTGGAGTGTTCAGGGAAACACCATATATTTT
>TRBV5-1|TRBD1|once|TRBJ1-1
CASSQNRGMNTEAFF
TGCGCCAGCAGCCAAAACAGGGGTATGAACACTGAAGCTTTCTTT
>TRBV7-9|TRBD1|.|TRBJ1-5
CASSLVGTGYQPQHF
TGTGCCAGCAGCTTAGTGGGGACAGGGTATCAGCCCCAGCATTTT
>TRBV28|TRBD1|.|TRBJ2-3
CASSNRGRTDTQYF
TGTGCCAGCAGTAACAGGGGGCGGACAGATACGCAGTATTTT
>TRBV5-1|TRBD1|few|TRBJ2-7
CASSLTGDGTYEQYF
TGCGCCAGCAGCTTAACAGGGGACGGCACCTACGAGCAGTACTTC
>TRBV28|TRBD1|.|TRBJ1-4
CASSLGQGWGTNEKLFF
TGTGCCAGCAGTTTAGGACAGGGGTGGGGAACTAATGAAAAACTGTTTTTT
>TRBV10-3|.|.|TRBJ2-3
CAISETNSGTDTQYF
TGTGCCATCAGTGAGACAAACTCCGGGACAGATACGCAGTATTTT
>TRBV4-2|.|.|TRBJ1-2
CASSQPTGNGYTF
TGTGCCAGCAGCCAACCTACAGGGAATGGCTACACCTTC
>TRBV2|TRBD1|once|TRBJ1-1
CASKIGTGLGTEAFF
TGTGCCAGCAAGATTGGGACAGGGCTCGGCACTGAAGCTTTCTTT
>TRBV7-2|.|.|TRBJ1-5
CASSWDSGSNQPQHF
TGTGCCAGCAGCTGGGACTCAGGAAGCAATCAGCCCCAGCATTTT
>TRBV5-1|TRBD1|.|TRBJ2-7
CASSLGGTGAHEQYF
TGCGCCAGCAGCTTGGGCGGGACAGGGGCCCACGAGCAGTACTTC
>TRBV7-9|.|.|TRBJ1-4
CASSLSATNEKLFF
TGTGCCAGCAGCTTGTCCGCAACTAATGAAAAACTGTTTTTT
>TRBV4-1|TRBD1|.|TRBJ2-5
CASSLLAGTGPQETQYF
TGCGCCAGCAGCCTCCTGGCCGGGACAGGGCCTCAAGAGACCCAGTACTTC
>TRBV18|TRBD1|.|TRBJ1-1
CASSQDRGNTEAFF
TGTGCCAGCTCTCAGGACAGGGGGAATACTGAAGCTTTCTTT
>TRBV30|.|.|TRBJ1-6
CAAAGSYNSPLHF
TGTGCCGCAGCGGGCTCCTATAATTCACCCCTCCACTTT
>TRBV6-4|TRBD1|once|TRBJ2-7
CASPLQGLEEQYF
TGTGCCAGTCCGTTACAGGGGTTGGAGGAGCAGTACTTC
>TRBV7-8|TRBD1|few|TRBJ2-7
CASSLVGQGYEQYF
TGTGCCAGCAGCTTAGTGGGACAGGGGTACGAGCAGTACTTC
>TRBV12-3/TRBV12-4|.|.|TRBJ2-7
CASRIDGNYEQYF
TGTGCCAGCAGGATCGACGGGAACTACGAGCAGTACTTC
>TRBV4-1|TRBD2|.|TRBJ2-2
CASSPGGANTGELFF
TGCGCCAGCAGCCCCGGGGGGGCGAACACCGGGGAGCTGTTTTTT
>TRBV5-1|TRBD2|once|TRBJ2-1
CASSPTSGNNEQFF
TGCGCCAGCAGCCCGACTAGCGGAAACAATGAGCAGTTCTTC
>TRBV19|.|.|TRBJ1-4
CASSMRDNEKLFF
TGTGCCAGTAGTATGAGGGATAATGAAAAACTGTTTTTT
>TRBV12-3/TRBV12-4|TRBD1|.|TRBJ1-2
CASSRYTGDGYTF
TGTGCCAGCAGCCGTTATACAGGGGATGGCTACACCTTC
>TRBV7-9|.|few|TRBJ1-3
CASTLMDSGSGNTIYF
TGTGCCAGCACCCTGATGGACTCCGGTAGTGGAAACACCATATATTTT
>TRBV30|TRBD1|.|TRBJ1-3
CAWGTGAAGNTIYF
TGTGCCTGGGGGACAGGGGCGGCTGGAAACACCATATATTTT
>TRBV30|.|.|TRBJ2-7
CAWSVSAYEQYF
TGTGCCTGGAGTGTATCGGCCTACGAGCAGTACTTC
>TRBV21-1|.|.|TRBJ2-5
CASSSVQETQYF
TGTGCCAGCAGCAGCGTACAAGAGACCCAGTACTTC
>TRBV4-3|TRBD1|.|TRBJ2-1
CASSQGQGAHNEQFF
TGCGCCAGCAGCCAAGGGCAGGGGGCCCACAATGAGCAGTTCTTC
>TRBV2|.|.|TRBJ1-6
CASNGLFPGGSGSPLHF
TGTGCCAGCAATGGACTCTTCCCGGGGGGGTCAGGTTCACCCCTCCACTTT
>TRBV3-1/TRBV3-2|TRBD2|.|TRBJ2-3
CASSLPGLAGEDTQYF
TGTGCCAGCAGCCTCCCGGGACTAGCGGGGGAAGATACGCAGTATTTT
>TRBV9|.|.|TRBJ2-3
CASSVGDITDTQYF
TGTGCCAGCAGCGTAGGAGACATCACAGATACGCAGTATTTT
>TRBV15|.|.|TRBJ2-7
CATSKLRQGPYEQYF
TGTGCCACCAGCAAACTTAGGCAGGGTCCCTACGAGCAGTACTTC
>TRBV27|.|.|TRBJ1-3
CASSSDSAGNTIYF
TGTGCCAGCAGTTCGGACAGTGCTGGAAACACCATATATTTT
>TRBV7-2|TRBD1|.|TRBJ1-2
CASSQGTAMYGYTF
TGTGCCAGCAGCCAAGGGACAGCTATGTATGGCTACACCTTC
>TRBV19|.|.|TRBJ1-3
CASRVMGAGNTIYF
TGTGCCAGTAGGGTGATGGGCGCTGGAAACACCATATATTTT